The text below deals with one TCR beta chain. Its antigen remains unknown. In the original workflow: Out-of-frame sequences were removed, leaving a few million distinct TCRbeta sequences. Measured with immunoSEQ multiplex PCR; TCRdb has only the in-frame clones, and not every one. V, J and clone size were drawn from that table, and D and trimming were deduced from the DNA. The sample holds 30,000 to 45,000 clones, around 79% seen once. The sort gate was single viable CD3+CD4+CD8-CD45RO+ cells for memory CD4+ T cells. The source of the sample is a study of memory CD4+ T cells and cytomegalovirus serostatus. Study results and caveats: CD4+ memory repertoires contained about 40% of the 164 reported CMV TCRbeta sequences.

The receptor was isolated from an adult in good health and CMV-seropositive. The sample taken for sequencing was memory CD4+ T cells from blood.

CDR3 residues: CSVAPQETQYF. Written as DNA, the CDR3 is TGCAGCGTTGCCCCCCAAGAGACCCAGTACTTC. The gene calls are TRBV29-1 and TRBJ2-5; D gene unclear. Trimming shortened V by 4 bases and J by 1 base, and 4 bases separated the two germline ends. CDR1 and CDR2 (germline): SQVTM, ANQGSEA. CDR3 length: 11 residues.